One T cell receptor (beta chain) is described in this entry. This sample stems from a study of tumor-infiltrating lymphocytes in primary liver carcinoma. Extraction of RNA together with DNA used roughly 19-31 mg of unsorted bulk tissue. The germline gives CDR1 MGHRA, CDR2 YSYEKL. This CDR3 contains 14 residues. Production of TCR beta cDNA used 500 ng total RNA together with a constant-region primer. Three-round nested multiplex PCR performed with slightly modified ARM-PCR produced the TCR beta libraries. Both of the initial two PCR rounds ran for around 10 cycles and employed TRBV1-TRBV30 forward primers alongside a C-beta reverse primer. TCRdb ran MiXCR on the multiplex PCR reads and lists one entry per CDR3 protein. The table records some 43,000 distinct CDR3 sequences, about three quarters of them present only once.

Sequenced input: liver tumor tissue from sampling region 5. Specified subset: tumor region T5, tumor centre. This TCR was recovered from a man aged 35 to 55 with primary liver carcinoma and hepatitis B virus infection. The chain links TRBV4-1 to TRBJ2-2; no firm D call. CDR3 nucleotides: TGCGCGGGCAGCCAAAGCTCGAACACCGGGGAGCTGTTTTTT. Its translation is CAGSQSSNTGELFF.